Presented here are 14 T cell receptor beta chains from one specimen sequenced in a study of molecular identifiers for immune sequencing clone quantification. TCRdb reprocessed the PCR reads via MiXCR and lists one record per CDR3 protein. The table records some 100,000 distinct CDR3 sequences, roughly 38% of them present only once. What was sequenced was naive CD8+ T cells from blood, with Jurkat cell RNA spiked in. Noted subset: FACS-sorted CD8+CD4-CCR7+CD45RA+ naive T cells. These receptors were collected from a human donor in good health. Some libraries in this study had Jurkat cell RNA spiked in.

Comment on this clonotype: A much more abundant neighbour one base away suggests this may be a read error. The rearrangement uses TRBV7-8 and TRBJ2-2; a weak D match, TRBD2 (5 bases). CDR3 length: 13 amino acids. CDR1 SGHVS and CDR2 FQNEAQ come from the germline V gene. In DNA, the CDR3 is TGTGCCATCTCTCATGCGAACACCGGGGTGCTGTTTTTT. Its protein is CAISHANTGVLFF. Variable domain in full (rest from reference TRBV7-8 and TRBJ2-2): GAGVSQSPRYKVAKRGQDVALRCDPISGHVSLFWYQQALGQGPEFLTYFQNEAQLDKSGLPSDRFFAERPEGSVSTLKIQRTQQEDSAVYLCAISHANTGVLFFGEGSRLTVL.

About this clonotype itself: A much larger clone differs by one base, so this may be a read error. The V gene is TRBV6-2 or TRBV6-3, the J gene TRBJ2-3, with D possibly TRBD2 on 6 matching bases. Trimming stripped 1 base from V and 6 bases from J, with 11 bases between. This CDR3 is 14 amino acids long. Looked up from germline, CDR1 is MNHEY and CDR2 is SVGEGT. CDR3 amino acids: CASSYWAGLDTQYF. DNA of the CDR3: TGTGCCAGCAGTTACTGGGCGGGGCTCGATACGCAGTATTTT.

Written as DNA, the CDR3 is TGTGCCAGCAGTTCGGACCCCTCTGGAAACACCATATATTTT. Encoded protein: CASSSDPSGNTIYF. The V gene is TRBV2, the J gene TRBJ1-3; D unresolved. Germline CDR1 SNHLY, CDR2 FYNNEI. With 5 bases removed from V and 0 bases from J, the gap between germline ends came to 8 bases. This CDR3 region has 14 residues.

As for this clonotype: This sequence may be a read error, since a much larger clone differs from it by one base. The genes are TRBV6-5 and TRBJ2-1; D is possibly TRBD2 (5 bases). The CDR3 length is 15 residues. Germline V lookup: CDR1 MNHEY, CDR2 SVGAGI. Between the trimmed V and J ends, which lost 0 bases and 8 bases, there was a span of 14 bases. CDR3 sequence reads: CASSYSIRGIHEQFF. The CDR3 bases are TGTGCCAGCAGTTACTCGATCCGGGGAATTCATGAGCAGTTCTTC.

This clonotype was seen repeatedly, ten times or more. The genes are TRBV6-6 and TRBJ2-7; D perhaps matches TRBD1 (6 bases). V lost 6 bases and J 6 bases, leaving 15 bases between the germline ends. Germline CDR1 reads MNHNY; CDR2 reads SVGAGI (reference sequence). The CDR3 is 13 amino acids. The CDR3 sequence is CASSLTGPGEQYF. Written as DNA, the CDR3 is TGTGCCAGCAGCCTTACAGGGCCCGGCGAGCAGTACTTC.

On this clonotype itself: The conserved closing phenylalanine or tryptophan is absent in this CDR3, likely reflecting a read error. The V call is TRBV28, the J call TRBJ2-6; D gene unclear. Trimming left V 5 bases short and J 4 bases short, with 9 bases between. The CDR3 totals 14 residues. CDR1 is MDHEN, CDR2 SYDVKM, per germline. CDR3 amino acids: CASSPISGANVLTI. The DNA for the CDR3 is TGTGCCAGCAGTCCCATCTCAGGGGCCAACGTCCTGACTATC.

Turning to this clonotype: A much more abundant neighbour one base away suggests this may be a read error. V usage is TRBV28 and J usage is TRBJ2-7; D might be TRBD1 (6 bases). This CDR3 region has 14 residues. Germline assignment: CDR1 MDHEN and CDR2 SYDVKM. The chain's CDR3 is CASSLDGTHYEQHF. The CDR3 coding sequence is TGTGCCAGCAGTCTAGACGGGACACACTACGAGCAGCACTTC. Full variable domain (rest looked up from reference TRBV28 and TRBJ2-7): DVKVTQSSRYLVKRTGEKVFLECVQDMDHENMFWYRQDPGLGLRLIYFSYDVKMKEKGDIPEGYSVSREKKERFSLILESASTNQTSMYLCASSLDGTHYEQHFGPGTRLTVT.

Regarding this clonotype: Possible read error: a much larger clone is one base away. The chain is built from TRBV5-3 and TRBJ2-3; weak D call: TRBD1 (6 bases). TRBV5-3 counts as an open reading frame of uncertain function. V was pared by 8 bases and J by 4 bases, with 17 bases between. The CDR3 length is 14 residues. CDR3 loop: CASSIGQWADTQYF. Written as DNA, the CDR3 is TGTGCCAGCAGCATAGGACAGTGGGCAGATACGCAGTATTTT.

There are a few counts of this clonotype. This chain's CDR3 is CSVSGTESNQPQHF. Here the CDR3 DNA reads TGCAGCGTATCCGGGACAGAGAGCAATCAGCCCCAGCATTTT. The chain links TRBV29-1 to TRBJ1-5; TRBD1 agrees at 7 bases. The junction had 6 bases not matched to a gene; V was cut back by 6 bases and J by 1 base. This CDR3 comprises 14 residues. CDR1 is SQVTM and CDR2 is ANQGSEA in the germline V gene.

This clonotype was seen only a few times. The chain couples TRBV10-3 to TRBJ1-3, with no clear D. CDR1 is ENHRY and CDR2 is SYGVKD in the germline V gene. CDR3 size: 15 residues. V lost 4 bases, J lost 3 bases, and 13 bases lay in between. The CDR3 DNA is TGTGCCATCAGTGTAAGCAAGGGAGGTGGAAACACCATATATTTT. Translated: CAISVSKGGGNTIYF.

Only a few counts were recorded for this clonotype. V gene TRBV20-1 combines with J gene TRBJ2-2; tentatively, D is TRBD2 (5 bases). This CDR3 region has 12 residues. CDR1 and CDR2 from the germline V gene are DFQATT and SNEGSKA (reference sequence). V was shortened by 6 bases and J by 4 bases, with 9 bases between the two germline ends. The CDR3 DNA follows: TGCAGTGCCAAACTAGTCACCGGGGAGCTGTTTTTT. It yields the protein CSAKLVTGELFF.

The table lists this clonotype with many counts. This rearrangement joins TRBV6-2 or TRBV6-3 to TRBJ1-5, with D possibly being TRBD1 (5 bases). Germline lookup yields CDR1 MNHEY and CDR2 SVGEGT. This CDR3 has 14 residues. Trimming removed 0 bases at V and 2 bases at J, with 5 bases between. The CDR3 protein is CASSYSQGNQPQHF. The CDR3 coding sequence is TGTGCCAGCAGTTACTCACAGGGCAATCAGCCCCAGCATTTT.

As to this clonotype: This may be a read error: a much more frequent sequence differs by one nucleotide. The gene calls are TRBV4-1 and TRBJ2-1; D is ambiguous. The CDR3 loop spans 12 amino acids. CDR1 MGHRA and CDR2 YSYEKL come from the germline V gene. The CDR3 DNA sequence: TGCGCCAGCAGCCAAGACAGGAATGTGCAGTTCTTC. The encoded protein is CASSQDRNVQFF.

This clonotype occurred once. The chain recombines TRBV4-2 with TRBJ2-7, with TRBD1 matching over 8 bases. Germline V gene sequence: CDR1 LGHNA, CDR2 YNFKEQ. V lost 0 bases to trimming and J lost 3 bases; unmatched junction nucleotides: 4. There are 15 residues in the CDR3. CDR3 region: CASSQESGGFYEQYF. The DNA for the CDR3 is TGTGCCAGCAGCCAAGAGTCAGGGGGCTTCTACGAGCAGTACTTC.